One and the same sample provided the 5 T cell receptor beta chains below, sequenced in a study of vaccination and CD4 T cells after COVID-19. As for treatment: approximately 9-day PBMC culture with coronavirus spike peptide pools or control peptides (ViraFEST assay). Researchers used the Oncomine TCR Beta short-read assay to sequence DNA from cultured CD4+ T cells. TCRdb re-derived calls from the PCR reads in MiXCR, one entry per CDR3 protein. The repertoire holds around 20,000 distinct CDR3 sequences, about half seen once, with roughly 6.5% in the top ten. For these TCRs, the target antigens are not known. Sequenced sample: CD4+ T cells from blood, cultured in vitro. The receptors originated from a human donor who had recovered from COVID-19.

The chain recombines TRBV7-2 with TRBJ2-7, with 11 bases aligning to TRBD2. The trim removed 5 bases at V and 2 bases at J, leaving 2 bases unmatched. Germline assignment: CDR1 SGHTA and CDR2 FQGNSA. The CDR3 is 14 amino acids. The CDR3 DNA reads TGTGCCAGCAGCCAGACTAGCGGGACCTACGAGCAGTACTTC. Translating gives CASSQTSGTYEQYF.

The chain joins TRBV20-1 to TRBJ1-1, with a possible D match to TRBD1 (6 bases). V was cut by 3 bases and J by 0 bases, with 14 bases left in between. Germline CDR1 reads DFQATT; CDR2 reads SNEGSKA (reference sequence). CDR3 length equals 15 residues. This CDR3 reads CSARPGHRMNTEAFF. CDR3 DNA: TGCAGTGCTAGGCCGGGACACAGAATGAACACTGAAGCTTTCTTT.

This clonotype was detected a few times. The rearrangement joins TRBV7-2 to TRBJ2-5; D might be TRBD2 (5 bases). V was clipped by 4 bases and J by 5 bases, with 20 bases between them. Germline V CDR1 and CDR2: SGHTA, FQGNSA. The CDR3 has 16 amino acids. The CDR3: CASSSAFRRVGETQYF. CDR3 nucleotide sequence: TGTGCCAGCAGCTCTGCTTTCCGGCGGGTAGGGGAGACCCAGTACTTC.

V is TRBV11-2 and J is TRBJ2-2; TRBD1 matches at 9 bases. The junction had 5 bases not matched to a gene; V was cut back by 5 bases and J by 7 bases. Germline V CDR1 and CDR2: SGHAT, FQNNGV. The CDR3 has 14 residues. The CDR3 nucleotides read TGTGCCAGCAGCCAGCGGACAGGGGTCGGGGAGCTGTTTTTT. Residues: CASSQRTGVGELFF. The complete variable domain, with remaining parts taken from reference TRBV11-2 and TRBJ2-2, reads EAGVAQSPRYKIIEKRQSVAFWCNPISGHATLYWYQQILGQGPKLLIQFQNNGVVDDSQLPKDRFSAERLKGVDSTLKIQPAKLEDSAVYLCASSQRTGVGELFFGEGSRLTVL.

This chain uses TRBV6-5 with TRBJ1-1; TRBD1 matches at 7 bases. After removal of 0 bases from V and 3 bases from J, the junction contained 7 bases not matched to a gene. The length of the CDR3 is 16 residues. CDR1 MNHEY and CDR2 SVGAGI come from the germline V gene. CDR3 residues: CASSYSRRQGDTEAFF. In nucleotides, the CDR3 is TGTGCCAGCAGTTACTCACGAAGACAGGGAGACACTGAAGCTTTCTTT.